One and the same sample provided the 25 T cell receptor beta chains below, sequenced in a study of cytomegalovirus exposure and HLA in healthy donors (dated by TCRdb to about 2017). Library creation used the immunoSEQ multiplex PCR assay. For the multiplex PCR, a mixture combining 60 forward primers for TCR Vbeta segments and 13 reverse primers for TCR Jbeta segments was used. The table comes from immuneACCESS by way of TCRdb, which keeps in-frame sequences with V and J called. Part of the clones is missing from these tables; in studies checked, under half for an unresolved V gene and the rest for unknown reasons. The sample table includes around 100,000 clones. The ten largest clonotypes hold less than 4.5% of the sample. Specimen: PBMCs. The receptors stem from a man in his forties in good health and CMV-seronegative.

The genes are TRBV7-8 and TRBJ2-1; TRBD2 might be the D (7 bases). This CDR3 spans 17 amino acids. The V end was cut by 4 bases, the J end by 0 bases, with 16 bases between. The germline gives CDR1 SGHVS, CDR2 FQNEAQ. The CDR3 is CASSSGGLLSSYNEQFF. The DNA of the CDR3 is TGTGCCAGCAGCTCGGGGGGCCTCCTGAGCTCCTACAATGAGCAGTTCTTC.

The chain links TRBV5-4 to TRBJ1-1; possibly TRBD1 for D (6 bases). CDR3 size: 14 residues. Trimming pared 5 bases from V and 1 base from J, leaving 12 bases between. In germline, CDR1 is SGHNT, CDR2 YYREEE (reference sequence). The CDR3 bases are TGTGCCAGCAGTCCTGACAGGTGGAACACTGAAGCTTTCTTT. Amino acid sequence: CASSPDRWNTEAFF.

CDR3 protein: CASSFGQGKDEQYF. CDR3 nucleotides: TGTGCCAGCAGCTTCGGGCAGGGGAAGGACGAGCAGTACTTC. The chain couples TRBV5-6 to TRBJ2-7; weak D call: TRBD1 (6 bases). The CDR3 has 14 residues. Germline V gives CDR1 SGHDT, CDR2 YYEEEE. Trimming pared 2 bases from V and 5 bases from J, leaving 14 bases between.

Here the CDR3 DNA reads TGTGCCAGCAGCCCAGGGACAGGGAATGAAAAACTGTTTTTT. Amino acid sequence: CASSPGTGNEKLFF. The chain is built from TRBV7-9 and TRBJ1-4; 9 nucleotides line up with TRBD1. From germline, CDR1 is SEHNR and CDR2 FQNEAQ (reference sequence). The ends lost 5 bases at V and 5 bases at J; junction bases unmatched: 3. The CDR3 consists of 14 residues.

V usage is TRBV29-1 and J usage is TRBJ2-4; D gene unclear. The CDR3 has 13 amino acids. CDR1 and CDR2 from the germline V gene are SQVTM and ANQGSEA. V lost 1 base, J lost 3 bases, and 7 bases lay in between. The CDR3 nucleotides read TGCAGCGTTGAAGTACACAACAAAAACATTCAGTACTTC. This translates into CSVEVHNKNIQYF.

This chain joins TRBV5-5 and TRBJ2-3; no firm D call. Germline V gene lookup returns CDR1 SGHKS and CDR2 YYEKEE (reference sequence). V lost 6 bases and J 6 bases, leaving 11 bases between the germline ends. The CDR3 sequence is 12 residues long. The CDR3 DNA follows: TGTGCCAGCACCCTTAGCTTGGATACGCAGTATTTT. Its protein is CASTLSLDTQYF.

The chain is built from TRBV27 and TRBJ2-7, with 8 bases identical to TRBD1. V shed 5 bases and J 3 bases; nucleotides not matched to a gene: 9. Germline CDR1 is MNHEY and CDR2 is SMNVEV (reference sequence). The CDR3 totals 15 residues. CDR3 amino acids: CASSPRDRSNYEQYF. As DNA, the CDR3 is TGTGCCAGCAGTCCCAGGGACAGGAGCAACTACGAGCAGTACTTC.

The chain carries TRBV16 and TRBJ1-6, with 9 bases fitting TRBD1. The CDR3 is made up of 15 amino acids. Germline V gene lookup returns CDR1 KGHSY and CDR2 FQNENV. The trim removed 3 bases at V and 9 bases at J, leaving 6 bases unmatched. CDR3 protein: CASSQGDRVASPLHF. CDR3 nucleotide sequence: TGTGCCAGCAGCCAGGGGGACAGGGTTGCTTCACCCCTCCACTTT.

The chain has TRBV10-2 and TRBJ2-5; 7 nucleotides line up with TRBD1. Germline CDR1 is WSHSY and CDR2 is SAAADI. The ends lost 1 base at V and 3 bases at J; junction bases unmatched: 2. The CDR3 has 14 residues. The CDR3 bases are TGCGCCAGCAGTGAGTGGCAGGGGGAAGAGACCCAGTACTTC. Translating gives CASSEWQGEETQYF.

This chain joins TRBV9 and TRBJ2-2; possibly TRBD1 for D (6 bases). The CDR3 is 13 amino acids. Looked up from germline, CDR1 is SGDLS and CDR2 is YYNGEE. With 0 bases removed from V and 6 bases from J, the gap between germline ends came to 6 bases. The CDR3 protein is CASSVGGPGELFF. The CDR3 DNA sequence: TGTGCCAGCAGCGTAGGGGGGCCCGGGGAGCTGTTTTTT.

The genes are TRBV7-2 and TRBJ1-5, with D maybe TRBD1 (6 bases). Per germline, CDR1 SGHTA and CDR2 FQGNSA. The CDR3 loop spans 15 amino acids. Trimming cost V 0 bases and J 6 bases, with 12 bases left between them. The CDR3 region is CASSLALDSGQPQHF. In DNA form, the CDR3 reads TGTGCCAGCAGCTTAGCGTTGGACAGCGGTCAGCCCCAGCATTTT. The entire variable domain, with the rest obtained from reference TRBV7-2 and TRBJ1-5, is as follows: GAGVSQSPSNKVTEKGKDVELRCDPISGHTALYWYRQSLGQGLEFLIYFQGNSAPDKSGLPSDRFSAERTGGSVSTLTIQRTQQEDSAVYLCASSLALDSGQPQHFGDGTRLSIL.

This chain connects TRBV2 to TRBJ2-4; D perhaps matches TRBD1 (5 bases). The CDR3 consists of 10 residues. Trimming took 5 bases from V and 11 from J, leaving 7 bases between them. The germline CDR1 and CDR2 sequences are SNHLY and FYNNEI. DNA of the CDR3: TGTGCCAGCAGTCAGGGTCTTCAGTACTTC. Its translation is CASSQGLQYF.

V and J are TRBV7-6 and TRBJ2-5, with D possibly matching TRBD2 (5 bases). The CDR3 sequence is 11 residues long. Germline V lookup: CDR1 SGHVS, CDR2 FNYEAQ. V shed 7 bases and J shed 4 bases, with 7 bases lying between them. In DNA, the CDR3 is TGTGCCAGCAAAGAGGGAGAGACCCAGTACTTC. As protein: CASKEGETQYF.

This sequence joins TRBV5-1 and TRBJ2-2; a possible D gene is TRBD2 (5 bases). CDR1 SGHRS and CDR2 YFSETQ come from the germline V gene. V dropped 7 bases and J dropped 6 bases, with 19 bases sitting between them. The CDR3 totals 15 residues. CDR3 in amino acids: CASGLEGYAAGELFF. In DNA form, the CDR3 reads TGCGCCAGCGGTCTAGAGGGATACGCGGCCGGGGAGCTGTTTTTT.

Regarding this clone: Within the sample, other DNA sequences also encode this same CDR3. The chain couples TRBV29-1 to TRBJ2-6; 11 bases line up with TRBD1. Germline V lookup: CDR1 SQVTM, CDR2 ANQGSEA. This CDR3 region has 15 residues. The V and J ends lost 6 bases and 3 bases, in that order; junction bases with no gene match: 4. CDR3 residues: CSVRTGGLGANVLTF. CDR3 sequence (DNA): TGCAGCGTAAGGACAGGGGGCCTTGGGGCCAACGTCCTGACTTTC.

This CDR3 reads CASSLEAGVVNTEAFF. In DNA, the CDR3 is TGCGCCAGCAGCTTGGAAGCAGGGGTGGTGAACACTGAAGCTTTCTTT. The chain joins TRBV5-1 to TRBJ1-1, with TRBD1 as a possible D gene (6 bases). The V gene lost 0 bases and the J gene lost 0 bases, with 12 bases spanning the gap. The CDR3 extends over 16 amino acids. Germline assignment: CDR1 SGHRS and CDR2 YFSETQ. Filled out from reference TRBV5-1 and TRBJ1-1, the complete variable domain reads KAGVTQTPRYLIKTRGQQVTLSCSPISGHRSVSWYQQTPGQGLQFLFEYFSETQRNKGNFPGRFSGRQFSNSRSEMNVSTLELGDSALYLCASSLEAGVVNTEAFFGQGTRLTVV.

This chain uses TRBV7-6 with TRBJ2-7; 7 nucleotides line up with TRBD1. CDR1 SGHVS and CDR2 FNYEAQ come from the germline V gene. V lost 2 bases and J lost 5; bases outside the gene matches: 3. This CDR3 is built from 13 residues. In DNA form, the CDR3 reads TGTGCCAGCAGCTTACAAGGGGGCGACGAGCAGTACTTC. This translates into CASSLQGGDEQYF.

The CDR3 DNA reads TGTGCCAGCAGTTACTCGGGGACAGGGGGAGCTTTCTTT. It codes for CASSYSGTGGAFF. The chain uses TRBV6-5 and TRBJ1-1; 11 positions match TRBD1. The CDR3 has 13 residues. V gave up 0 bases and J gave up 10 bases; unmatched junction bases: 1. The germline gives CDR1 MNHEY, CDR2 SVGAGI.

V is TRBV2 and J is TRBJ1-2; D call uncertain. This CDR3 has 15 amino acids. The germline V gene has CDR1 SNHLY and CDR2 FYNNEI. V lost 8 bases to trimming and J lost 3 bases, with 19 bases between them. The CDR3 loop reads CASPLIIVGDYGYTF. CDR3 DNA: TGTGCCAGCCCTTTAATTATCGTCGGGGACTATGGCTACACCTTC. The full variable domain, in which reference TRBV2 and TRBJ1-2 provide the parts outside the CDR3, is EPEVTQTPSHQVTQMGQEVILRCVPISNHLYFYWYRQILGQKVEFLVSFYNNEISEKSEIFDDQFSVERPDGSNFTLKIRSTKLEDSAMYFCASPLIIVGDYGYTFGSGTRLTVV.

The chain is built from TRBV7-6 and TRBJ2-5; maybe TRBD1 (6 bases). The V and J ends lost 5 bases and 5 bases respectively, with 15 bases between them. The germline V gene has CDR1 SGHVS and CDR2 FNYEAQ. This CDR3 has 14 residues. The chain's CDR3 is CASSQRQVSETQYF. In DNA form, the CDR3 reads TGTGCCAGCAGCCAAAGACAGGTTTCGGAGACCCAGTACTTC.

CDR3 sequence (DNA): TGCGCCAGCAGCTTACGGGTTAGCAATGAGCAGTTCTTC. This encodes CASSLRVSNEQFF. V usage is TRBV5-1 and J usage is TRBJ2-1; D gene unclear. V lost 2 bases to trimming and J lost 6 bases, with 9 bases between them. CDR1 SGHRS and CDR2 YFSETQ come from the germline V gene. The CDR3 length is 13 residues.

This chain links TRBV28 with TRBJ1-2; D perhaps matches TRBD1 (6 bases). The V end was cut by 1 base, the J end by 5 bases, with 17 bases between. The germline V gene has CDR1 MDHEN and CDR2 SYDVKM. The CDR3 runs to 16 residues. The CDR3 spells CASSLLRGTVLYGYTF. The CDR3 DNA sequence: TGTGCCAGCAGTTTATTAAGGGGGACCGTTTTATATGGCTACACCTTC.

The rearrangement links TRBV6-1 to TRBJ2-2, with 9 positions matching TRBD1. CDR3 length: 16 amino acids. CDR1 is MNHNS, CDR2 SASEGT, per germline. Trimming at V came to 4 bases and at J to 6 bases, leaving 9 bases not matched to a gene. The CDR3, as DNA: TGTGCCAGCAGTGGCGGACAGGGGATACTCTCCGGGGAGCTGTTTTTT. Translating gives CASSGGQGILSGELFF.

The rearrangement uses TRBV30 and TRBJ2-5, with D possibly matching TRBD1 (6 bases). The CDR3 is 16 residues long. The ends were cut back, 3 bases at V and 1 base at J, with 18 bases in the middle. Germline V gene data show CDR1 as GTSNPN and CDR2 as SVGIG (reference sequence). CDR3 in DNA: TGTGCCTGGAGCCACTCGGCCGGCAGGGGCCAAGAGACCCAGTACTTC. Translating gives CAWSHSAGRGQETQYF.

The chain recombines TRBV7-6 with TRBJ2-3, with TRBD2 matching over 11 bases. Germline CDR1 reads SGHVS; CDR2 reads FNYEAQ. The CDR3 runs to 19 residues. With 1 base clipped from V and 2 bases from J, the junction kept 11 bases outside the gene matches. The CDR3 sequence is CASSLVGASGGFNTDTQYF. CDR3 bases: TGTGCCAGCAGCTTAGTTGGGGCTAGCGGGGGGTTTAACACAGATACGCAGTATTTT.